This TCR beta chain was retrieved from a study of blood T cell repertoires in COVID-19. Study-wide context: Some COVID-19 samples were acute and others convalescent; all came from the United States, Italy and Spain.

Followed longitudinally, the Seattle patients had been enrolled during active infection. Sequencing was performed with immunoSEQ multiplex PCR; in TCRdb, only in-frame clones are kept and a portion is missing. This sample has a few hundred thousand clones; approximately 90% occur once, and the top ten carry 6.3%. Germline CDR1 and CDR2: SGHTA and FQGNSA. The CDR3 extends over 14 amino acids. J was trimmed by 4 bases and V by 5 bases; bases with no gene match: 7. V and J are TRBV7-2 and TRBJ1-1; 7 nucleotides match TRBD1. The source of this sequence is a woman between 45 and 60 years old with COVID-19, enrolled during active disease. Sequenced input: peripheral blood. The CDR3 protein is CASSRNRGSTEAFF. As DNA, the CDR3 is TGTGCCAGCAGCCGGAACAGGGGATCCACTGAAGCTTTCTTT.